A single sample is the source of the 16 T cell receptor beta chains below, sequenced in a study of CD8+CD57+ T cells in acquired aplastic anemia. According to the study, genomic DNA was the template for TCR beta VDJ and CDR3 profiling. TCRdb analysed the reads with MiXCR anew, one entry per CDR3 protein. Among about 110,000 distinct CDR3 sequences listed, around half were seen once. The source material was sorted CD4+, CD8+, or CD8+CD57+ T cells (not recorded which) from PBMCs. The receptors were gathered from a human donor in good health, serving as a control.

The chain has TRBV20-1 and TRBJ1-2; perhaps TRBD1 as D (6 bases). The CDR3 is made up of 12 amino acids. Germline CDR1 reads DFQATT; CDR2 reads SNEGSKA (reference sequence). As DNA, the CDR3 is TGCAGGGCGGGGGGCGATTACTATGGCTACACCTTC. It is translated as CRAGGDYYGYTF.

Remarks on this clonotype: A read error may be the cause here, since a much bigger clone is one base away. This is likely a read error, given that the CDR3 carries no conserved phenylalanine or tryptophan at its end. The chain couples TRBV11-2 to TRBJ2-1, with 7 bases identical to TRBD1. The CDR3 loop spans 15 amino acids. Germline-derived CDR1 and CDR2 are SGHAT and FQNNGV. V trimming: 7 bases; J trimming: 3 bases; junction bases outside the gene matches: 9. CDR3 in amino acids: CASTTFQGVYNEQFL. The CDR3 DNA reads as TGTGCCAGCACGACTTTCCAGGGGGTCTACAATGAGCAGTTCCTC.

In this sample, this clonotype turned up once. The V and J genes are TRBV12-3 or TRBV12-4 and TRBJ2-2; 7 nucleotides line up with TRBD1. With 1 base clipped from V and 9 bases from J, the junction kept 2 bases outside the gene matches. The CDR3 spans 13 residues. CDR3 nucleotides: TGTGCCAGCAGTTTAGGACAGGGCTGGGAGCTGTTTTTT. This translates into CASSLGQGWELFF.

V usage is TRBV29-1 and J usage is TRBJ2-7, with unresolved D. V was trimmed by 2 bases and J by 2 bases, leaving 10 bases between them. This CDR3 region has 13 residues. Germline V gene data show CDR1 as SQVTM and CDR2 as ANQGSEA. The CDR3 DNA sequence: TGCAGCGTTGAAAGGGCGGACGCCTACGAGCAGTACTTC. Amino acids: CSVERADAYEQYF.

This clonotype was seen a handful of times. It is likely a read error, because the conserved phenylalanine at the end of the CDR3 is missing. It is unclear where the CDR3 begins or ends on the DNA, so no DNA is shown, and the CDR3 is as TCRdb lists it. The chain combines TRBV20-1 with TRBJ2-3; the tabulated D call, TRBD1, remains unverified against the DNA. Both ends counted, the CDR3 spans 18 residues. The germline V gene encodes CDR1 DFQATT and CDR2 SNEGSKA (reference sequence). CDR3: CSARSGGGGPGDTDTRYS.

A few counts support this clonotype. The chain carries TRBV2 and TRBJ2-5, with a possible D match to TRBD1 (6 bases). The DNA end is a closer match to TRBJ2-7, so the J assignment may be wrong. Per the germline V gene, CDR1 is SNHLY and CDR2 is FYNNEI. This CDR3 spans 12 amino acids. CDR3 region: CASGQGLVEQYF. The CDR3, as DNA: TGTGCCAGCGGTCAGGGGCTCGTCGAGCAGTACTTC.

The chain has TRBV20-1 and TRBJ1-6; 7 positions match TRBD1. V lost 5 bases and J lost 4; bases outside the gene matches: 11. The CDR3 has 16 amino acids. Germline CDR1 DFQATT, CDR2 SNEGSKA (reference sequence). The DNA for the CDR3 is TGCAGTGCTCTCCAACGTATACAGGGGTATAATTCACCCCTCCACTTT. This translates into CSALQRIQGYNSPLHF.

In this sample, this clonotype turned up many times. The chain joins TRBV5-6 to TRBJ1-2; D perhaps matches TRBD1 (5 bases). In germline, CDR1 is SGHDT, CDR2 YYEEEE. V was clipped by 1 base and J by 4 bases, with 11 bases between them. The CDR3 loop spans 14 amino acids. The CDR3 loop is CASSLTAGSYGYTF. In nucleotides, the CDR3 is TGTGCCAGCAGCTTGACGGCAGGGAGCTATGGCTACACCTTC.

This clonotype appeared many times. This chain's CDR3 is CSARVRVNSYEQYF. The CDR3, as DNA: TGCAGTGCTAGAGTAAGGGTCAACTCCTACGAGCAGTACTTC. This rearrangement joins TRBV20-1 to TRBJ2-7; D is unresolved. CDR3 length equals 14 residues. Germline V gene data show CDR1 as DFQATT and CDR2 as SNEGSKA (reference sequence). V was pared by 1 base and J by 0 bases, with 10 bases between.

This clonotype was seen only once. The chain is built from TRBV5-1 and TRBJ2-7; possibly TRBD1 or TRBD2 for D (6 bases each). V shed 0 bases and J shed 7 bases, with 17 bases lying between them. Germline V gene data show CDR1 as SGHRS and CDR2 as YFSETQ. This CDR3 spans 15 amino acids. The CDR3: CASSLVGGSVGEQYF. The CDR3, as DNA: TGCGCCAGCAGCTTGGTCGGGGGCTCGGTGGGTGAGCAGTACTTC. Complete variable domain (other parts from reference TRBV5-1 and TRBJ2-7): KAGVTQTPRYLIKTRGQQVTLSCSPISGHRSVSWYQQTPGQGLQFLFEYFSETQRNKGNFPGRFSGRQFSNSRSEMNVSTLELGDSALYLCASSLVGGSVGEQYFGPGTRLTVT.

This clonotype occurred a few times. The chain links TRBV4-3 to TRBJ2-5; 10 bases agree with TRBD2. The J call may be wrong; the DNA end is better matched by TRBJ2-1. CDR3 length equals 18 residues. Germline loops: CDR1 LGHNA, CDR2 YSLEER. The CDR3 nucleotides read TGCGCCAGCAGCCAAGATTTAAGCGGGGGGGCTTCGGGGAATGAGCAGTTCTTC. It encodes CASSQDLSGGASGNEQFF.

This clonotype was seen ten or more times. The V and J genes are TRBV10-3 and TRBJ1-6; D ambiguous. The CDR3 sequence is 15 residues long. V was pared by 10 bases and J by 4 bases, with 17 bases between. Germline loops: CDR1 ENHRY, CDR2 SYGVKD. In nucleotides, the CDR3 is TGTGCCACCACCGAAGGGAATCTTTATAATTCACCCCTCCACTTT. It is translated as CATTEGNLYNSPLHF.

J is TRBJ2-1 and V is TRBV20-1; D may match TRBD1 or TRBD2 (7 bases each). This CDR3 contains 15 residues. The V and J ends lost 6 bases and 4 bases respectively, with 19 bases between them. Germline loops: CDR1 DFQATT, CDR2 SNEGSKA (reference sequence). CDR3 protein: CSAYTGQGGYNEQFF. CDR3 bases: TGCAGTGCCTACACGGGGCAGGGGGGGTACAATGAGCAGTTCTTC.

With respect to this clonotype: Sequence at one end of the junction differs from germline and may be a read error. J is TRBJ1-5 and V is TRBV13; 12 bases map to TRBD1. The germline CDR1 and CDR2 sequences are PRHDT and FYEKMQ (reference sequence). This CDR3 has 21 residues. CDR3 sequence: CASSLGPPGTGGYYSNQPQHF. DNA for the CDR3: TGTGCCAGCAGCCTAGGCCCCCCCGGGACAGGGGGCTACTATAGCAATCAGCCCCAGCATTTT.

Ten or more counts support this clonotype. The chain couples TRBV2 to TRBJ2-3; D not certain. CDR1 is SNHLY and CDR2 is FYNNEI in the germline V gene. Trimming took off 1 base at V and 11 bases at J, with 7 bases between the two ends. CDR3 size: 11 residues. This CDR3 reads CASSEDLMQYF. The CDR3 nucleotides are TGTGCCAGCAGTGAAGATTTAATGCAGTATTTT.

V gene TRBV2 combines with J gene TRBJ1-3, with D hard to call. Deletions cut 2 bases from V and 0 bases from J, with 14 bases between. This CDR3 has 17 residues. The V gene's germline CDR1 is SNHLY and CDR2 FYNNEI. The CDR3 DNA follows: TGTGCCAGCAGTGAAAGTGTTGCACAAAGCTCTGGAAACACCATATATTTT. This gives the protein CASSESVAQSSGNTIYF.